The clone carrying this T cell receptor beta chain has a count of ten or more. Its specificity is unknown. V lost 1 base, J lost 8 bases, and 5 bases stayed unmatched. This CDR3 has 14 residues. Germline lookup yields CDR1 SGHRS and CDR2 YFSETQ. This sample is drawn from a study of human T cells and chemical hapten exposure. Study-level information: Patients got weekly scalp diphenylcyclopropenone doses over the roughly 24-week study.

TCRdb passed the RACE reads through MiXCR, listing each CDR3 protein once. The data hold some 400,000 distinct CDR3 sequences, with 5.1% observed a single time. The time point was: pre-sensitization, week 0. The treatment was: therapeutic diphenylcyclopropenone sensitization with weekly scalp DPC. Notes on the study in general: Since the donors had alopecia, their immune response may not be the same as that of healthy people.

This receptor was identified in a woman aged 50 to 60 with alopecia areata. Some clones in this sample may be carry-over from other donors' samples. The V and J genes are TRBV5-1 and TRBJ2-1; 8 bases map to TRBD2. Material: whole blood, obtained in connection with sensitization to the hapten diphenylcyclopropenone (DPC). CDR3 bases: TGCGCCAGCAGCTTGCGGGAGGGCCGCGATGAGCAGTTCTTC. It yields the protein CASSLREGRDEQFF.